This TCR beta chain was found in a study of T cells in Graves' hyperthyroidism and ophthalmopathy. Study results and limitations: From stable hyperthyroidism, ophthalmopathy was set apart by a 13 V-J model.

This clonotype was counted many times. Its antigen is currently unknown. There are 15 residues in the CDR3. Trimming took off 1 base at V and 5 bases at J, with 14 bases between the two ends. Germline V gene lookup returns CDR1 SGHVS and CDR2 FQNEAQ. TCR beta CDR3 region amplification was performed from RNA transcripts. The study used the HTBI primer set for a first-round RT-PCR of the TCR CDR3. TCRdb used MiXCR to reprocess the multiplex PCR reads, holding one entry per CDR3 protein. The repertoire consists of 300,000 to 500,000 distinct CDR3 sequences, with over 12% occurring once and the leading ten covering around 28%. Pregnant or lactating patients were excluded, as were those with uncontrolled infection or other autoimmune disease. Fresh peripheral blood, approximately 10 ml, yielded the PBMCs.

The rearrangement links TRBV7-8 to TRBJ1-2; unclear D gene. The sequence was obtained from a man aged 50-59 years with Graves' ophthalmopathy. The sample was blood. CDR3 DNA sequence: TGTGCCAGCAGCTTAGGGCCCGGGCAGAAATATGGCTACACCTTC. Protein: CASSLGPGQKYGYTF.